Following are 5 T cell receptor beta chains from one sample sequenced in a study of PD-1 blockade in mismatch repair-deficient tumors. Data came from immunoSEQ multiplex PCR; TCRdb stores just in-frame clones and leaves some out. Seen here are about 100,000 clones, 70% to 85% observed once, and the top ten hold about 6.3%. The sequences come from peripheral blood, collected 36 weeks after starting pembrolizumab. The receptors were gathered from an adult with mismatch repair-deficient cancer.

This clone was observed a few times. The junction and the germline gene differ at one end; a read error may be behind it. The V gene is TRBV7-7, the J gene TRBJ2-1; no clear D. The CDR3 is 14 residues long. CDR1 SSHAT and CDR2 FNYEAQ come from the germline V gene (reference sequence). CDR3 DNA sequence: TGTGCTAGCAGCTTAGGTAATGCCTACAATGAGCAGTTCTTC. Translating gives CASSLGNAYNEQFF.

The V gene is TRBV13, the J gene TRBJ1-5; no clear D. The CDR3 consists of 16 residues. The V and J ends lost 4 bases and 0 bases respectively, with 13 bases between them. Germline V gene data show CDR1 as PRHDT and CDR2 as FYEKMQ (reference sequence). DNA for the CDR3: TGTGCCAGCAGCTCTGGCGCACCTAATAGCAATCAGCCCCAGCATTTT. Encoded protein: CASSSGAPNSNQPQHF. Full variable domain (outside the CDR3, taken from reference TRBV13 and TRBJ1-5): AAGVIQSPRHLIKEKRETATLKCYPIPRHDTVYWYQQGPGQDPQFLISFYEKMQSDKGSIPDRFSAQQFSDYHSELNMSSLELGDSALYFCASSSGAPNSNQPQHFGDGTRLSIL.

This chain links TRBV5-7 with TRBJ1-5; D is perhaps TRBD1 (5 bases). TRBV5-7 is assigned to the ORF class and has an uncertain function. V was pared by 2 bases and J by 5 bases, with 14 bases between. This CDR3 is built from 15 residues. This chain's CDR3 is CASSFSGGEYQPQHF. Here the CDR3 DNA reads TGTGCCAGCAGCTTCTCCGGGGGAGAGTATCAGCCCCAGCATTTT.

The chain joins TRBV30 to TRBJ1-1, with TRBD1 matching 7 bases. The ends lost 2 bases at V and 6 bases at J; junction bases unmatched: 12. The CDR3 covers 15 residues. Germline V gene sequence: CDR1 GTSNPN, CDR2 SVGIG (reference sequence). CDR3 in DNA: TGTGCCTGGAGTCGCGAACAGGGGATTATCGCTGAAGCTTTCTTT. Translation: CAWSREQGIIAEAFF. Full variable domain (outside the CDR3, taken from reference TRBV30 and TRBJ1-1): SQTIHQWPATLVQPVGSPLSLECTVEGTSNPNLYWYRQAAGRGLQLLFYSVGIGQISSEVPQNLSASRPQDRQFILSSKKLLLSDSGFYLCAWSREQGIIAEAFFGQGTRLTVV.

This chain uses TRBV5-8 with TRBJ1-1, with unresolved D. Germline CDR1 and CDR2: SGHTS and YDEGEE. The CDR3 length is 12 residues. V lost 5 bases to trimming and J lost 0 bases, with 5 bases between them. CDR3 DNA: TGTGCCAGCAGATTCATGAACACTGAAGCTTTCTTT. Its translation is CASRFMNTEAFF. Based on the CDR3 plus reference TRBV5-8 and TRBJ1-1, the full variable domain is EAGVTQSPTHLIKTRGQQATLRCSPISGHTSVYWYQQALGLGLQFLLWYDEGEERNRGNFPPRFSGRQFPNYSSELNVNALELEDSALYLCASRFMNTEAFFGQGTRLTVV.